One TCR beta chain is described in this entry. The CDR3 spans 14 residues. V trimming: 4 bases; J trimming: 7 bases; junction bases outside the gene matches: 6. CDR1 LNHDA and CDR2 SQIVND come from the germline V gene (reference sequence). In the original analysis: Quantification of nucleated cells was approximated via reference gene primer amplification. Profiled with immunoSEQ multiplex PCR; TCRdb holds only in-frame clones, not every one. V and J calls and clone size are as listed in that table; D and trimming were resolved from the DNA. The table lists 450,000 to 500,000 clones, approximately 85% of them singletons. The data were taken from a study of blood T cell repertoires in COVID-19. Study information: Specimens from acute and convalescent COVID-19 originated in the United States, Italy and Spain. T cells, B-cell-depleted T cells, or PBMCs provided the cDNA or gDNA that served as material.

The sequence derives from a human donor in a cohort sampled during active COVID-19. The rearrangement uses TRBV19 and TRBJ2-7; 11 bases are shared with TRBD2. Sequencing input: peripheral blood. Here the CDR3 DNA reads TGTGCCAGTAGTACCCGACTAGCGGGACGGGAGCAGTACTTC. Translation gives CASSTRLAGREQYF.